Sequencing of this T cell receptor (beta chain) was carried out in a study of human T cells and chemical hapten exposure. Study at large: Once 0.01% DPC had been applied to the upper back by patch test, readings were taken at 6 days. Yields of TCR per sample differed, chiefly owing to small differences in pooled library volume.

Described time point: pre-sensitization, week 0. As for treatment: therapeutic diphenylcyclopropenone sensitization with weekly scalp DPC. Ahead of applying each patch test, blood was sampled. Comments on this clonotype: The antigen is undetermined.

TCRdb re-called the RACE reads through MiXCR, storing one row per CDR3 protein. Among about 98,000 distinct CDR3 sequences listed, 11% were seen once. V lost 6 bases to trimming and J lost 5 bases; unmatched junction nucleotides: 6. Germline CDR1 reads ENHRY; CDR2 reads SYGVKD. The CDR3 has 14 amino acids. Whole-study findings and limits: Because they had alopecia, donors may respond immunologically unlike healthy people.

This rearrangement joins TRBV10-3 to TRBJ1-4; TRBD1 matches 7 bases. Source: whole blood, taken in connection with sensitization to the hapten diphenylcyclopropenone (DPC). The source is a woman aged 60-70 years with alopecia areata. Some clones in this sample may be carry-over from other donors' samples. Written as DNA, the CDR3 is TGTGCCATCAGCCCGGGACAGCTAAATGAAAAACTGTTTTTT. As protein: CAISPGQLNEKLFF.